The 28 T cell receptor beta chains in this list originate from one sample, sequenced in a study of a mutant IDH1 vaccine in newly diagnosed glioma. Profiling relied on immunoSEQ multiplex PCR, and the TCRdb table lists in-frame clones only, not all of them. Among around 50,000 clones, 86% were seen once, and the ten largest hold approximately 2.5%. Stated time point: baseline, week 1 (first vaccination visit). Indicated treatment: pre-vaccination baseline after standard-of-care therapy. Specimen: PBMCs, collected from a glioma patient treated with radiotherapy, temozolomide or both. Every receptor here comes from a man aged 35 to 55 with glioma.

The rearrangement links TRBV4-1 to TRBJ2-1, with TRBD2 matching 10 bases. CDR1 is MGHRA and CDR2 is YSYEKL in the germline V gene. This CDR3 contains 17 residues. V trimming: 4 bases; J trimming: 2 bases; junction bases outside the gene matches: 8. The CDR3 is CASSPLSLAGPYNEQFF. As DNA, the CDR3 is TGCGCCAGCAGCCCCCTTTCACTAGCGGGGCCCTACAATGAGCAGTTCTTC.

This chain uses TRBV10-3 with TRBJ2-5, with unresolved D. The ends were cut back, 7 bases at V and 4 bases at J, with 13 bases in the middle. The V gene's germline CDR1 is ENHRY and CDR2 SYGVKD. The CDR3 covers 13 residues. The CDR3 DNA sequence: TGTGCCATCATGGGGATGGAAGGAGAGACCCAGTACTTC. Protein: CAIMGMEGETQYF.

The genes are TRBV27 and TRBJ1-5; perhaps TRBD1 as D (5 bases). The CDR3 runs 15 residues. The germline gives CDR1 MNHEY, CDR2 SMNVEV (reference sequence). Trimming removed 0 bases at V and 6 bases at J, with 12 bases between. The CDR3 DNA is TGTGCCAGCAGTTTATCGCCCGGGGGTGTTCAGCCCCAGCATTTT. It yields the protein CASSLSPGGVQPQHF.

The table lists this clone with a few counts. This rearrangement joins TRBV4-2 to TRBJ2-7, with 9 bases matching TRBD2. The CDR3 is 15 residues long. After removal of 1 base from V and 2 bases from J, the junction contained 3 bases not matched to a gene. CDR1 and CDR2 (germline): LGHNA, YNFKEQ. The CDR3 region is CASSQGLADPYEQYF. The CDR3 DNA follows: TGTGCCAGCAGCCAAGGACTAGCGGACCCCTACGAGCAGTACTTC.

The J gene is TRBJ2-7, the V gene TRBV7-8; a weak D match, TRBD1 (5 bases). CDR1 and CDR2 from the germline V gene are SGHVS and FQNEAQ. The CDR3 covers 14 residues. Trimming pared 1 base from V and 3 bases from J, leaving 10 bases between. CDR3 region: CASSLEVDSYEQYF. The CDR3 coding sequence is TGTGCCAGCAGCTTAGAGGTAGACAGCTACGAGCAGTACTTC.

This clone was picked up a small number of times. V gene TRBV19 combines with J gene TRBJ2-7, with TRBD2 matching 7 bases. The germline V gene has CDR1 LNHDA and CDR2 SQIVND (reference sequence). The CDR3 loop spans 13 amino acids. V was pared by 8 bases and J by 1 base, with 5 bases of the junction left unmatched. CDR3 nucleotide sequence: TGTGCCAGTTGGGGGGGAGGTTCCTACGAGCAGTACTTC. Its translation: CASWGGGSYEQYF. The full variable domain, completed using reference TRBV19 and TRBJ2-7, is DGGITQSPKYLFRKEGQNVTLSCEQNLNHDAMYWYRQDPGQGLRLIYYSQIVNDFQKGDIAEGYSVSREKKESFPLTVTSAQKNPTAFYLCASWGGGSYEQYFGPGTRLTVT.

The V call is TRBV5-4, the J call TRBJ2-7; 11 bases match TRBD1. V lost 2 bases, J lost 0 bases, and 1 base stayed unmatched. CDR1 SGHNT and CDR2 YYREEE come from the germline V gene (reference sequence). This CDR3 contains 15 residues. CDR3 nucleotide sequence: TGTGCCAGCAGCTTCGGGACAGGGGGCTCCTACGAGCAGTACTTC. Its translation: CASSFGTGGSYEQYF.

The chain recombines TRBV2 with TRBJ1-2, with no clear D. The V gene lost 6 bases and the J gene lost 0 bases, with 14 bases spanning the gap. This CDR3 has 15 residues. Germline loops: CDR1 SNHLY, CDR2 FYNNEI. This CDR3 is CASRTPLRSNYGYTF. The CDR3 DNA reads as TGTGCCAGCAGGACCCCTCTCCGTTCTAACTATGGCTACACCTTC.

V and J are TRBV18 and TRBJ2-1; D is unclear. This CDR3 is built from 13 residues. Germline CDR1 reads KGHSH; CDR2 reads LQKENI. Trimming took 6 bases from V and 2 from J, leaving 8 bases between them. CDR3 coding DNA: TGTGCCAGCTCCGGATCCGCCTACAATGAGCAGTTCTTC. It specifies CASSGSAYNEQFF.

Here the CDR3 reads CASSETRASYNEQFF. The CDR3 DNA follows: TGTGCCAGCAGTGAAACTAGGGCTTCCTACAATGAGCAGTTCTTC. The V call is TRBV2, the J call TRBJ2-1; tentatively, D is TRBD2 (5 bases). This CDR3 contains 15 residues. Trimming removed 2 bases from V and 1 base from J, with 9 bases in between. The V gene's germline CDR1 is SNHLY and CDR2 FYNNEI.

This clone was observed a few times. CDR3: CASSFGGSTEAFF. The CDR3 DNA reads TGTGCCAGCAGTTTTGGGGGGAGCACTGAAGCTTTCTTT. V is TRBV27 and J is TRBJ1-1; maybe TRBD1 (5 bases). Germline V gene data show CDR1 as MNHEY and CDR2 as SMNVEV (reference sequence). V lost 3 bases and J 4 bases, leaving 9 bases between the germline ends. This CDR3 has 13 residues.

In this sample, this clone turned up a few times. CDR3 sequence: CASSQQGRYEQYF. The CDR3 region has the DNA TGTGCCAGCAGCCAACAGGGTAGATACGAGCAGTACTTC. V is TRBV7-9 and J is TRBJ2-7, with D possibly TRBD1 on 6 matching bases. This CDR3 is 13 amino acids long. Looked up from germline, CDR1 is SEHNR and CDR2 is FQNEAQ (reference sequence). V was cut by 5 bases and J by 4 bases, with 12 bases left in between.

CDR3 nucleotides: TGTGCCAGCAGCCAGATGAGCGGGAGCCTCCCCTCCTACAATGAGCAGTTCTTC. It codes for CASSQMSGSLPSYNEQFF. The J gene is TRBJ2-1, the V gene TRBV4-2; the match to TRBD2 covers 8 bases. CDR1 is LGHNA and CDR2 is YNFKEQ in the germline V gene. The CDR3 contains 18 residues. Unmatched junction bases numbered 10, after V lost 3 bases and J lost 0 bases.

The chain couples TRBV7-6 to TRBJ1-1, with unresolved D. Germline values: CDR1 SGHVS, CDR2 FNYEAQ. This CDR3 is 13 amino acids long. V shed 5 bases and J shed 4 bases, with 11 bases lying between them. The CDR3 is CASSPDIATEAFF. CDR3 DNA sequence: TGTGCCAGCAGCCCTGACATCGCCACTGAAGCTTTCTTT.

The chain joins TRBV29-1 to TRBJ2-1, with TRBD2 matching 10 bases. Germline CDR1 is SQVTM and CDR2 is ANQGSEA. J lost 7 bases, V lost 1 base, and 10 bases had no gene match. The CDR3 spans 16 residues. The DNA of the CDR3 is TGCAGCGTTGAAGGGCCAAGCGGGAGGGCCGTAAATGAGCAGTTCTTC. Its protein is CSVEGPSGRAVNEQFF.

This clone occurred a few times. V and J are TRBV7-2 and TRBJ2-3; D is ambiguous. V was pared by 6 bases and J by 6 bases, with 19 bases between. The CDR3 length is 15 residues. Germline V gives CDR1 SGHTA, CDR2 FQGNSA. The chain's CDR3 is CASSSFAGLEDTQYF. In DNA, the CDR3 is TGTGCCAGCAGTTCATTCGCCGGGCTCGAGGATACGCAGTATTTT.

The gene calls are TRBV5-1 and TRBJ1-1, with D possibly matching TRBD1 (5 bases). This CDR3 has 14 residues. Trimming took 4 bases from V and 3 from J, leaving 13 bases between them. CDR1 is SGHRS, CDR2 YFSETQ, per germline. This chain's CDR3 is CASSAPGAYTEAFF. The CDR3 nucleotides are TGCGCCAGCAGCGCCCCCGGGGCCTACACTGAAGCTTTCTTT.

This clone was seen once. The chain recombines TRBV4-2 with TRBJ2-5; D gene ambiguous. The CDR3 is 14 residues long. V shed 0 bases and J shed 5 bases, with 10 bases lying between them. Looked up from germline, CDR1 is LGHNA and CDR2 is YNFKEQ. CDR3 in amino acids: CASSQDSAVETQYF. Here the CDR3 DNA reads TGTGCCAGCAGCCAAGACTCGGCGGTGGAGACCCAGTACTTC.

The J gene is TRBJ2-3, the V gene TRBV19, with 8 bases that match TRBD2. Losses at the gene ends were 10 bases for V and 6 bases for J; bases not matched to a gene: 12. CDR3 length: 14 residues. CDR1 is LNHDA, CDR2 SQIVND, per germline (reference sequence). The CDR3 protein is CATLSAGGTDTQYF. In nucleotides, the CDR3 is TGTGCCACCCTCTCGGCGGGAGGAACCGATACGCAGTATTTT.

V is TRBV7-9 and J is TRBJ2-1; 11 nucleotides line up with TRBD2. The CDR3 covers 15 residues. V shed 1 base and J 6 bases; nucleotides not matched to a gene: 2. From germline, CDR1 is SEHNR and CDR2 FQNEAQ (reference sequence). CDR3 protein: CASSLGLAGRNEQFF. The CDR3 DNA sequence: TGTGCCAGCAGCTTAGGACTAGCGGGGCGCAATGAGCAGTTCTTC.

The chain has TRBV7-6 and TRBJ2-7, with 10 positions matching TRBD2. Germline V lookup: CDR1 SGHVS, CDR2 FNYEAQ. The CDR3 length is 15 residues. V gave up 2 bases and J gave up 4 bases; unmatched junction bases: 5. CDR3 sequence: CASSLQREGPYEQYF. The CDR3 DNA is TGTGCCAGCAGCTTACAGCGGGAGGGCCCTTACGAGCAGTACTTC. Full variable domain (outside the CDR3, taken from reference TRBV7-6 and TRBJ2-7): GAGVSQSPRYKVTKRGQDVALRCDPISGHVSLYWYRQALGQGPEFLTYFNYEAQQDKSGLPNDRFSAERPEGSISTLTIQRTEQRDSAMYRCASSLQREGPYEQYFGPGTRLTVT.

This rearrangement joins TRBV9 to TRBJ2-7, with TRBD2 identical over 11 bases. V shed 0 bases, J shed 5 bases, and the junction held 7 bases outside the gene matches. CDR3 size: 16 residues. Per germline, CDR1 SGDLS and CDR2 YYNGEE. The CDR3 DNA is TGTGCCAGCAGCGTAGCTACACTAGCGGGAGACCACGAGCAGTACTTC. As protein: CASSVATLAGDHEQYF.

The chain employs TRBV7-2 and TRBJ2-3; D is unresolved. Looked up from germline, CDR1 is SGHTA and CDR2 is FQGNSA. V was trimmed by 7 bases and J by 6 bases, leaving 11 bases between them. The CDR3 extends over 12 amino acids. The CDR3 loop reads CASTGTWDTQYF. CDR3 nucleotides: TGTGCCAGCACCGGAACATGGGATACGCAGTATTTT. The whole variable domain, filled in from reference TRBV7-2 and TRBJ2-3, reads GAGVSQSPSNKVTEKGKDVELRCDPISGHTALYWYRQSLGQGLEFLIYFQGNSAPDKSGLPSDRFSAERTGGSVSTLTIQRTQQEDSAVYLCASTGTWDTQYFGPGTRLTVL.

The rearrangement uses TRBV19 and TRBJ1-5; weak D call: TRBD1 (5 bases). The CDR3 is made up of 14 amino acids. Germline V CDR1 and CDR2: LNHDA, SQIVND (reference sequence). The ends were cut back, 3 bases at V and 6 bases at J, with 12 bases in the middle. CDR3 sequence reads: CASSIRAWGQPQHF. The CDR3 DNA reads TGTGCCAGTAGTATCAGGGCTTGGGGTCAGCCCCAGCATTTT.

The CDR3 nucleotides are TGTGCCAGCAGCCTTATCCCGGGACAATTGAACACTGAAGCTTTCTTT. It is translated as CASSLIPGQLNTEAFF. The chain is built from TRBV7-2 and TRBJ1-1; D possibly corresponds to TRBD1 (6 bases). The CDR3 has 16 residues. Trimming took 5 bases from V and 0 from J, leaving 16 bases between them. CDR1 and CDR2 from the germline V gene are SGHTA and FQGNSA.

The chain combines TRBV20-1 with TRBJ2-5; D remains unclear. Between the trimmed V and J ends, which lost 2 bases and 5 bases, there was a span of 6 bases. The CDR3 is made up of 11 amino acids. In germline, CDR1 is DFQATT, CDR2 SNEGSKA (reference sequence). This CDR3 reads CSARSDETQYF. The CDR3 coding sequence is TGCAGTGCTAGATCGGATGAGACCCAGTACTTC.

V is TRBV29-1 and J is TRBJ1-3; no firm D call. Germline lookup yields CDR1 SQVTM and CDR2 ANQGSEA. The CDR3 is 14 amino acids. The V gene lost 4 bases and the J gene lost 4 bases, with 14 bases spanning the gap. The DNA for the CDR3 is TGCAGCGTTGGGGAGTCGGGAAGAGGAAACACCATATATTTT. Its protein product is CSVGESGRGNTIYF.

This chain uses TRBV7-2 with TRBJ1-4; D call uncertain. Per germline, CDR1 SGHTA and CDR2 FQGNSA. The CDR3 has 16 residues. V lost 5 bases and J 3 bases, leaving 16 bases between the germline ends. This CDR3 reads CASSPRTRMANEKLFF. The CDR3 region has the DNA TGTGCCAGCAGCCCCCGGACCCGGATGGCTAATGAAAAACTGTTTTTT.